In this sample, the clone carrying this TCR beta chain turned up a few times. This specimen comes from a study of cytotoxic CD8 clonotypes in ibrutinib-treated CLL. The CDR3 length is 14 residues. The V and J ends lost 3 bases and 8 bases, in that order; junction bases with no gene match: 7. Germline lookup yields CDR1 SEHNR and CDR2 FQNEAQ (reference sequence). The method was immunoSEQ multiplex PCR; TCRdb's version includes in-frame clones alone and lacks a portion of them. This sample carries more than 110,000 clones, about 84% of them seen once, and the ten largest clones take 6% to 9.5%. The sample was PBMCs, taken after 36 months of ibrutinib treatment. This receptor was taken from a human donor with chronic lymphocytic leukemia. The chain couples TRBV7-9 to TRBJ2-1; 7 positions match TRBD1. CDR3 amino acids: CASSLLYRGDEQFF. The CDR3 DNA reads as TGTGCCAGCAGCTTGTTGTACAGGGGCGATGAGCAGTTCTTC.